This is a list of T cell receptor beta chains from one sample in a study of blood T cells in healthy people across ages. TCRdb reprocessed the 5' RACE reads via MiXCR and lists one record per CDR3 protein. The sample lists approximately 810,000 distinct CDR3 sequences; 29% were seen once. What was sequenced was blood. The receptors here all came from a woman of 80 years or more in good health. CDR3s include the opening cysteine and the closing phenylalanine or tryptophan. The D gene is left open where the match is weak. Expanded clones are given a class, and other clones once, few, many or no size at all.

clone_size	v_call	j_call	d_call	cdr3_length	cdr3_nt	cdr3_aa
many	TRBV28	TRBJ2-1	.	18	TGTGCCAGCAGTTTTCCCAGGTGGGGACCGGCATCGGTTAGTGAGCAGTTCTTC	CASSFPRWGPASVSEQFF
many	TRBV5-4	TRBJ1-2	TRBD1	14	TGTGCCAGCAGTAAATCCACAGGGGTTCGCGGCTACACCTTC	CASSKSTGVRGYTF
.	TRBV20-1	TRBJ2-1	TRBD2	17	TGCAGTGCTAGAGGCCCGGGTAATGGCGGGGGGAAATACGAGCAGTTCTTC	CSARGPGNGGGKYEQFF
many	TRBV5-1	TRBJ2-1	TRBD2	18	TGCGCCAGCAGCTCTACAAAGGTAGCGGGGGATCCCTCCAATGAGCAGTTCTTC	CASSSTKVAGDPSNEQFF
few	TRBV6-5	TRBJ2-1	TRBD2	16	TGTGCCAGCAGTTACGAGGCGGGAGGCACCTACAATGAGCAGTTCTTC	CASSYEAGGTYNEQFF
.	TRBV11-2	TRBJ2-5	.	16	TGTACCAGCAGCTCCCCGGGGACCGCAGGTCAAGAGACCCAGTACTTC	CTSSSPGTAGQETQYF
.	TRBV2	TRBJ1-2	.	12	TGTGCCAGCAGTATTCGGACGAGTGGCTACACCTTC	CASSIRTSGYTF
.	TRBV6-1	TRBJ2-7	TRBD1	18	TGTGCCAGCAGTCCGAGAAGGACAGGGGGCGCGTTTAACCACGAGCAGTACTTC	CASSPRRTGGAFNHEQYF
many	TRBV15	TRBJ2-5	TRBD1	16	TGTGCCACCAGCAGAGGGACAGGGACACCCCGAGAGACCCAGTACTTC	CATSRGTGTPRETQYF
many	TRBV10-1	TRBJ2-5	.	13	TGCGCCAGCAGTGAGTCCGGGGTGGGGACCCAGTACTTC	CASSESGVGTQYF
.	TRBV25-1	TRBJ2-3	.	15	TGTGCCAGCGCTCGGGGACCCTCTAGCACAGATACGCAGTATTTT	CASARGPSSTDTQYF
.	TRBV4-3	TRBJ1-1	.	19	TGCGCCAGCAGCCAAGAGAAGGGACTCCAAAGAGTCCCCACCACTGAAGCTTTCTTT	CASSQEKGLQRVPTTEAFF
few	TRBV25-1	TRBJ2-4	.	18	TGTGCCAGCAGTGTCTATTATGGGGAGCGGGCGGCCAAAAACATTCAGTACTTC	CASSVYYGERAAKNIQYF
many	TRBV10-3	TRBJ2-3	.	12	TGTGCCATCAGTGCTAGCACAGATACGCAGTATTTT	CAISASTDTQYF
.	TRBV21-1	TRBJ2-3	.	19	TGTGCCAGCACCGAAACGCGTTCTGGCCCACCGGTGGGCACAGATACGCAGTATTTT	CASTETRSGPPVGTDTQYF
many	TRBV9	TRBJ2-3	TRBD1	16	TGTGCCAGCAGCGCTACAGGACAGGGGGCGACAGATACGCAGTATTTT	CASSATGQGATDTQYF
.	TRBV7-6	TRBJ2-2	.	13	TGTGCCAGCAGCTTAGAGATCGGCGGGGAGCTGTTTTTT	CASSLEIGGELFF
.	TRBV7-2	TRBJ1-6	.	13	TGTGCCAGCAGCTCTGGAGCTAATTCACCCCTCCACTTT	CASSSGANSPLHF
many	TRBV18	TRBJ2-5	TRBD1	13	TGTGCCAGCTCATCAGGGGGCCAGGAGACCCAGTACTTC	CASSSGGQETQYF
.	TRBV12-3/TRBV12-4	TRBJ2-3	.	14	TGTGCAGATGGGCGGGGACAGAGCACAGATACGCAGTATTTT	CADGRGQSTDTQYF
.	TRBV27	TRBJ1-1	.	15	TGTGCCAGCAGTTTAAAAGGCCTTGGGAACACTGAAGCTTTCTTT	CASSLKGLGNTEAFF
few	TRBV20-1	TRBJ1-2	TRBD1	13	TGCAGTGCCACCCGGACAGGGGGCTATGGCTACACCTTC	CSATRTGGYGYTF
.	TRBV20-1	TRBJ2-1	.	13	TGCAGTGCTATGCCGGAAATTGGCAATGAGCAGTTCTTC	CSAMPEIGNEQFF
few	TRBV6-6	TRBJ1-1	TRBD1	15	TGTGCCAGCAGCCGGGGACAGGGGGGAAACACTGAAGCTTTCTTT	CASSRGQGGNTEAFF
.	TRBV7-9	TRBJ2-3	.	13	TGTGTCAGCAGCGGGTCTCGAACAGATACGCAGTATTTT	CVSSGSRTDTQYF
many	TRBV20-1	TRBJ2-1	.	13	TGCAGTGCTAGGCGGGATACCTACAATGAGCAGTTCTTC	CSARRDTYNEQFF
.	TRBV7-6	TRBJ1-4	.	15	TGTGCCAGCAGCTTAAGCCGGGCAGCTAATGAAAAACTGTTTTTT	CASSLSRAANEKLFF
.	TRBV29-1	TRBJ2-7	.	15	TGCAGCGTTGAAGATCCCCATATCTCCCCTTACGAGCAGTACTTC	CSVEDPHISPYEQYF
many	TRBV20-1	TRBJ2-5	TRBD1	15	TGCAGTGCTAGAGGGACAGGAGAGCCTCAAGAGACCCAGTACTTC	CSARGTGEPQETQYF
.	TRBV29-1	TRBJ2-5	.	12	TGCAGCGTTGGAAGCGGGCAAGAGACCCGGTACTTC	CSVGSGQETRYF
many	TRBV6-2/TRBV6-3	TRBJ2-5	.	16	TGTGCCAGCAGTGGGTTCACAAATTGGTACCAAGAGACCCAGTACTTC	CASSGFTNWYQETQYF
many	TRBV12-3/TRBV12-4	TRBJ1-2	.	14	TGTGCCAGCAGTCCCGGCCTTCATGGGTCTGGCTACACCTTC	CASSPGLHGSGYTF
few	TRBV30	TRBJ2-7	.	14	TGTGCCTGGAGTCCGTTCGGGTGGGGATACGAGCAGTACTTC	CAWSPFGWGYEQYF
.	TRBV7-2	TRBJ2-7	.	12	TGTGCCAGCAGCTTAGATCTGGGGGGGCAGTACTTC	CASSLDLGGQYF
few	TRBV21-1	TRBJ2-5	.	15	TGTGCCAGCAGCAAAGATAGGGCCGAATGCGGGACCCAGTACTTC	CASSKDRAECGTQYF
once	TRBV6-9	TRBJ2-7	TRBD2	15	TGTGCCAGCAGGACGGGACTAGCGGCGACCTACGAGCAGTACTTC	CASRTGLAATYEQYF
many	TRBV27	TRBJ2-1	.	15	TGTGCCAGCAGTTTAGAGGGAGACTCCTACAATGAGCAGTTCTTC	CASSLEGDSYNEQFF
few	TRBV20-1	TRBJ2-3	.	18	TGCAGTGCTAGAAGTGGTGCGGGCGACAGGCAACCTCCAGATACGCAGTATTTT	CSARSGAGDRQPPDTQYF
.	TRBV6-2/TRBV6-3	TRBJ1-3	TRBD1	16	TGTGCCAGCAGCAAGGCCGGGACAGGCTCTGGAAACACCATATATTTT	CASSKAGTGSGNTIYF
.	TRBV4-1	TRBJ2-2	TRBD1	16	TGCGCCAGCAGCCAAGTGCCGGGACAGGCTGGCGGGGAGCTGTTTTTT	CASSQVPGQAGGELFF
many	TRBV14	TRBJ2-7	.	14	TGTGCCAGCAGCCGCCAGGGCGGGACCTACGAGCAGTACTTC	CASSRQGGTYEQYF
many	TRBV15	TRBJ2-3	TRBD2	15	TGTGCCACCAGCATCCCTAGCGGGGGGGCAGATACGCAGTATTTT	CATSIPSGGADTQYF
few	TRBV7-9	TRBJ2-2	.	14	TGTGCCAGCCTGGGGGCCACCAACACCGGGGAGCTGTTTTTT	CASLGATNTGELFF
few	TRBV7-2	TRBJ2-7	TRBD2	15	TGTGCCAGCAGCTTAGGGACTAGCGGTAGCTACGAGCAGTACTTC	CASSLGTSGSYEQYF
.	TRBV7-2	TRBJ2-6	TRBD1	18	TGTGCCGGCAGCCTCGGGCCGGGACAGAGCTCTGGGGCCAACGTCCTGACTTTC	CAGSLGPGQSSGANVLTF
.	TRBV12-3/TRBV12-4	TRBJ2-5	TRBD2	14	TGTGCCAGCAACCTAGCGGGGGGTCAAGAGACCCAGTACTTC	CASNLAGGQETQYF
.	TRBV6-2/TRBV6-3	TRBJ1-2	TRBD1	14	TGTGCCAGCAGTCCGGGACAGGGGGCGTTTGGCTACACCTTC	CASSPGQGAFGYTF
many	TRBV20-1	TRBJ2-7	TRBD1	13	TGCAGTGCTGGGGGACAGAAAATCTACGAGCAGTACTTC	CSAGGQKIYEQYF
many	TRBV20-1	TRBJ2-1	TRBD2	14	TGCAGTGCTGGGTGGCTAGCGGGGGGTACTGAGCAGTTCTTC	CSAGWLAGGTEQFF
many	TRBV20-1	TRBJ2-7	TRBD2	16	TGCAGTGCTAGAGGGGGGGGGACCTTCTTTTCCTACGAGCAGTACTTC	CSARGGGTFFSYEQYF
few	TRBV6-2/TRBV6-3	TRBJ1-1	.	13	TGTGCCAGCAGTTATGGTCGGGATTTAGAAGCTTTCTTT	CASSYGRDLEAFF
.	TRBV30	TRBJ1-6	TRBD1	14	TGTGCCTGGAGGGACAGGGGCCATAATTCACCCCTCCACTTT	CAWRDRGHNSPLHF
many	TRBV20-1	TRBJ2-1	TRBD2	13	TGCAGTGCTACGGGACTAGCGCTCAAAGGGCAGTTCTTC	CSATGLALKGQFF
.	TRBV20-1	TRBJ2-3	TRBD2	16	TGCAGTGCTGGGAGACTAGCGGGGGGGCTGACAGATACGCAGTATTTT	CSAGRLAGGLTDTQYF
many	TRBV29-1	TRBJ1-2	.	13	TGCAGCGCCGGGGATACAGTTAACTATGGCTACACCTTC	CSAGDTVNYGYTF
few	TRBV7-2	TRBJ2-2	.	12	TGTGCCACGGGGGGCGACACCGGGGAGCTGTTTTTT	CATGGDTGELFF
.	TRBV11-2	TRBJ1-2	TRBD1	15	TGTGCCAGCAGCTTAGGGGTTACAGGGGACTATGGCTACACCTTC	CASSLGVTGDYGYTF
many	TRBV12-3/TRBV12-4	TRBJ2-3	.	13	TGTGCCAGCAGTTTAAGCGAGGCAGATACGCAGTATTTT	CASSLSEADTQYF
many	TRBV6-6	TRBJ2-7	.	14	TGTGCCAGCAGTTATATTGGAGTCGGTTACGAGCAGTACTTC	CASSYIGVGYEQYF